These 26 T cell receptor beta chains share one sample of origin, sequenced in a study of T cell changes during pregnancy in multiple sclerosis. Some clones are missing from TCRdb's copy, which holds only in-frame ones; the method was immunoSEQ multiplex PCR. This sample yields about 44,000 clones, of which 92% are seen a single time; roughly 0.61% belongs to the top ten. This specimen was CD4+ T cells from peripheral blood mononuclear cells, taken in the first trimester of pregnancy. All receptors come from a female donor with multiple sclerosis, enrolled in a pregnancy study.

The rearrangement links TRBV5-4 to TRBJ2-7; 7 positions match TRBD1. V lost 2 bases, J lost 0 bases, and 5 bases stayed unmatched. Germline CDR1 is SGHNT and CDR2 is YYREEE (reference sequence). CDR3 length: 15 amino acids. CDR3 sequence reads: CASSLSGQHSYEQYF. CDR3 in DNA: TGTGCCAGCAGCTTATCGGGACAGCACTCCTACGAGCAGTACTTC. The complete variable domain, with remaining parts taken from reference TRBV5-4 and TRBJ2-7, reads ETGVTQSPTHLIKTRGQQVTLRCSSQSGHNTVSWYQQALGQGPQFIFQYYREEENGRGNFPPRFSGLQFPNYSSELNVNALELDDSALYLCASSLSGQHSYEQYFGPGTRLTVT.

Here the CDR3 DNA reads TGTGCCAGCGAAGCTAGCGGGAACAACGAGCAGTACTTC. It encodes CASEASGNNEQYF. This rearrangement joins TRBV2 to TRBJ2-7, with 9 bases that match TRBD2. V lost 8 bases and J lost 5; bases outside the gene matches: 7. This CDR3 region has 13 residues. The germline CDR1 and CDR2 sequences are SNHLY and FYNNEI.

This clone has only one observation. In DNA, the CDR3 is TGTGCCAGCAGCTTAGGGTCCACAGGGACAGAAGCTTTCTTT. Encoded protein: CASSLGSTGTEAFF. The V call is TRBV11-3, the J call TRBJ1-1; D might be TRBD1 (6 bases). Looked up from germline, CDR1 is SGHNT and CDR2 is YENEEA. V lost 1 base and J 8 bases, leaving 14 bases between the germline ends. The CDR3 is 14 residues long.

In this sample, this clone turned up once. CDR3 in DNA: TGTGCCAGCAGTCTGTCAGGGGCGGGAGTCTATGGCTACACCTTC. Encoded protein: CASSLSGAGVYGYTF. The chain joins TRBV27 to TRBJ1-2; D possibly corresponds to TRBD1 (6 bases). The V end was cut by 5 bases, the J end by 4 bases, with 17 bases between. The CDR3 spans 15 residues. From germline, CDR1 is MNHEY and CDR2 SMNVEV (reference sequence).

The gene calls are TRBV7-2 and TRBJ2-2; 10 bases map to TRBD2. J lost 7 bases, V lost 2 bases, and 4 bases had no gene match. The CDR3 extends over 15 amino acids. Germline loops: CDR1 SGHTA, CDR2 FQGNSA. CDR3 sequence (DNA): TGTGCCAGCAGCTTACTAGCGGGAGAATACGGGGAGCTGTTTTTT. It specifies CASSLLAGEYGELFF.

The CDR3 DNA follows: TGTGCCAGCTCACCCTCGGAGGATACGCAGTATTTT. The encoded protein is CASSPSEDTQYF. The V gene is TRBV18, the J gene TRBJ2-3; D is unresolved. Germline V CDR1 and CDR2: KGHSH, LQKENI. This CDR3 has 12 residues. V dropped 3 bases and J dropped 6 bases, with 7 bases sitting between them. The full variable domain, in which reference TRBV18 and TRBJ2-3 provide the parts outside the CDR3, is NAGVMQNPRHLVRRRGQEARLRCSPMKGHSHVYWYRQLPEEGLKFMVYLQKENIIDESGMPKERFSAEFPKEGPSILRIQQVVRGDSAAYFCASSPSEDTQYFGPGTRLTVL.

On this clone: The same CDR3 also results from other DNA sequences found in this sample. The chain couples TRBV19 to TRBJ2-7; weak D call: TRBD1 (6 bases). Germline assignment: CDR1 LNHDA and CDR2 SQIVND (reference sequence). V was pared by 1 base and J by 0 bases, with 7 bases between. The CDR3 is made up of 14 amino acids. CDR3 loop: CASSIGGGSYEQYF. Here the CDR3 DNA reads TGTGCCAGTAGTATAGGAGGGGGCTCCTACGAGCAGTACTTC.

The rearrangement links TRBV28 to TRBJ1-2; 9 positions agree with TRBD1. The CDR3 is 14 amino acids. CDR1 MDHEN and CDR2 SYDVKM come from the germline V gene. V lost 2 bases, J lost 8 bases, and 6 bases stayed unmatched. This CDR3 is CASSLSRTGEGYTF. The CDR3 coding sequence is TGTGCCAGCAGTTTAAGCCGGACAGGGGAAGGCTACACCTTC.

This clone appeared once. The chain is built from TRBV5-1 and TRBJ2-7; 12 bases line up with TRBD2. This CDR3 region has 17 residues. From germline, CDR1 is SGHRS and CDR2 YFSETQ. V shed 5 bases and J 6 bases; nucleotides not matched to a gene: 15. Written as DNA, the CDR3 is TGCGCCAGCAGGACCAGCCTAGCGGGAGGGCCCCAGGGCGAGCAGTACTTC. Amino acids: CASRTSLAGGPQGEQYF.

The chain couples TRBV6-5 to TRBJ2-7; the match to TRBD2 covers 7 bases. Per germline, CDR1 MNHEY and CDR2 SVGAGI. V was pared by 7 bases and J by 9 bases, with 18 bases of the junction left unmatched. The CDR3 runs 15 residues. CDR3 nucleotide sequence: TGTGCCAGCACCCAACGGGGAGGGACCGCCACCCGGCAGTACTTC. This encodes CASTQRGGTATRQYF.

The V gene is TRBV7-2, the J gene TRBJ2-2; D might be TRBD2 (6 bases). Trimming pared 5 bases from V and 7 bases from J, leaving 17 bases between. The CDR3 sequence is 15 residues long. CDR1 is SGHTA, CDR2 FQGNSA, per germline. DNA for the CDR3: TGTGCCAGCAGCCTAGTGGCGGGGCCTGGCGGGGAGCTGTTTTTT. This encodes CASSLVAGPGGELFF.

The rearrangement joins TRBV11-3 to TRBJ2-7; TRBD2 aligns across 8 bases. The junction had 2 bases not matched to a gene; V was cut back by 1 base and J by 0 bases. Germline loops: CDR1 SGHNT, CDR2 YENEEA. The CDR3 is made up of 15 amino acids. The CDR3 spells CASSLGGGSSYEQYF. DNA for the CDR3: TGTGCCAGCAGCTTAGGCGGGGGGAGCTCCTACGAGCAGTACTTC.

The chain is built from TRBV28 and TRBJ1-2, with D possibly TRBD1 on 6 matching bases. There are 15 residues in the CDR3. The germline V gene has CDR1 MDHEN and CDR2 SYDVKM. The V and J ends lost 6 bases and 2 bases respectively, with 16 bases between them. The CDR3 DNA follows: TGTGCCAGCAGGAGTTCAGGGGTCATCAACTATGGCTACACCTTC. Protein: CASRSSGVINYGYTF.

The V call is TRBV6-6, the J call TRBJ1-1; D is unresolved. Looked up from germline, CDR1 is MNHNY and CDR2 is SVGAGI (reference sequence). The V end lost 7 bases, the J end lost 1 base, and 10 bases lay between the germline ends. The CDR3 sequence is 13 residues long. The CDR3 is CASTRNENTEAFF. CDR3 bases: TGTGCCAGCACCAGAAATGAGAACACTGAAGCTTTCTTT.

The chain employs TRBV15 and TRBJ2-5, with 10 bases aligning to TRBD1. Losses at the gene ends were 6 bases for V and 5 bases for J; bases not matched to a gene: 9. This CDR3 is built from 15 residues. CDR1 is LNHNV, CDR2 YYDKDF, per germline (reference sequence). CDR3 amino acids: CATRKTGGYGETQYF. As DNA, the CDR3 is TGTGCCACCAGAAAGACAGGGGGCTACGGGGAGACCCAGTACTTC.

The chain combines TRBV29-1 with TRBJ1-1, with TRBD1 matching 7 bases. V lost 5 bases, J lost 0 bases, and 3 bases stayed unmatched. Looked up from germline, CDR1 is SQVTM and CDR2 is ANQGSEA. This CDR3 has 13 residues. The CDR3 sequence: CSVSGTVNTEAFF. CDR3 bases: TGCAGCGTTTCCGGGACAGTGAACACTGAAGCTTTCTTT.

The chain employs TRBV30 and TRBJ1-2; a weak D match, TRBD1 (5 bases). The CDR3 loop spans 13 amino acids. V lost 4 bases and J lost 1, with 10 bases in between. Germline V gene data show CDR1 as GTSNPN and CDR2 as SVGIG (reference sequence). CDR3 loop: CAWNRGYNYGYTF. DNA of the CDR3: TGTGCCTGGAATAGGGGATATAACTATGGCTACACCTTC.

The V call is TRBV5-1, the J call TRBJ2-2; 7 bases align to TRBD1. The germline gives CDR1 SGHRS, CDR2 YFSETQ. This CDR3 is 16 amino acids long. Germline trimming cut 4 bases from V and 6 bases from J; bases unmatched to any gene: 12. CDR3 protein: CASSPRQGVRSGELFF. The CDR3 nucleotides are TGCGCCAGCAGCCCTCGACAGGGTGTGAGGTCCGGGGAGCTGTTTTTT.

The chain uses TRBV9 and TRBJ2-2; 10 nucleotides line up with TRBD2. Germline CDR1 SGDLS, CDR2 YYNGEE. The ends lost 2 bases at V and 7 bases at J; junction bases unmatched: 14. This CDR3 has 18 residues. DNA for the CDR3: TGTGCCAGCAGCGTTCTAGCGGGAGCCCTGGGAGGGCGCGGGGAGCTGTTTTTT. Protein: CASSVLAGALGGRGELFF.

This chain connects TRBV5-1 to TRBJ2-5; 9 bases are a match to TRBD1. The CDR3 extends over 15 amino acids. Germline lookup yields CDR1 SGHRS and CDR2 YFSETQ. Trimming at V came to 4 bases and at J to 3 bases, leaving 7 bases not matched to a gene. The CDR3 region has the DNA TGCGCCAGCAGCAAGGCCGGGACAGGGAAAGAGACCCAGTACTTC. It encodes CASSKAGTGKETQYF. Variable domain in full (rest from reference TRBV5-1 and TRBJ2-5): KAGVTQTPRYLIKTRGQQVTLSCSPISGHRSVSWYQQTPGQGLQFLFEYFSETQRNKGNFPGRFSGRQFSNSRSEMNVSTLELGDSALYLCASSKAGTGKETQYFGPGTRLLVL.

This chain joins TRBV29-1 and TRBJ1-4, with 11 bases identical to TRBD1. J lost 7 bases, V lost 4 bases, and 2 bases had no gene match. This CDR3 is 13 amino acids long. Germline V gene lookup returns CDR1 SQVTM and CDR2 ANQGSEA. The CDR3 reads CSVGGTGGEKLFF. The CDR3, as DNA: TGCAGCGTTGGGGGGACAGGGGGTGAAAAACTGTTTTTT. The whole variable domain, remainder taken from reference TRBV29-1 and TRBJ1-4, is SAVISQKPSRDICQRGTSLTIQCQVDSQVTMMFWYRQQPGQSLTLIATANQGSEATYESGFVIDKFPISRPNLTFSTLTVSNMSPEDSSIYLCSVGGTGGEKLFFGSGTQLSVL.

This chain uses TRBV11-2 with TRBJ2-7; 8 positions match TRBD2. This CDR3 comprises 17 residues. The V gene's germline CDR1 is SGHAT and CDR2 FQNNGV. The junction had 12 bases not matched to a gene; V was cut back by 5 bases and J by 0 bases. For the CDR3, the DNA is TGTGCCAGCAGCCTATTAACGGGAGGGTTCGCCTCCTACGAGCAGTACTTC. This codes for CASSLLTGGFASYEQYF.

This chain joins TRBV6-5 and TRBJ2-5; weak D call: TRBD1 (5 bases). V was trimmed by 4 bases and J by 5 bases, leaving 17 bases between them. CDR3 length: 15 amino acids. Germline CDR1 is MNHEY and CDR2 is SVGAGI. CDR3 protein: CASSLTGSMVETQYF. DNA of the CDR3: TGTGCCAGCAGTTTAACAGGTTCGATGGTGGAGACCCAGTACTTC.

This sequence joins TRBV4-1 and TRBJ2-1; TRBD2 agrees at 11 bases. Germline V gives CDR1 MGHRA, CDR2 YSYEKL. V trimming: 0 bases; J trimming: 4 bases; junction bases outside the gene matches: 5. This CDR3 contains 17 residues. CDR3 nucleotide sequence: TGCGCCAGCAGCCAAGATGGGACTAGCGGTTATTACAATGAGCAGTTCTTC. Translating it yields CASSQDGTSGYYNEQFF.

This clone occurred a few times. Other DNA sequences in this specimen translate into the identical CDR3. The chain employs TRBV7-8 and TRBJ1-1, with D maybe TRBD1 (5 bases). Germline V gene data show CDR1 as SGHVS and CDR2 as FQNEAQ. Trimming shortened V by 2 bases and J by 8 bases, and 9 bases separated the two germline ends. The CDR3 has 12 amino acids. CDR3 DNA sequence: TGTGCCAGCAGCTTAACAGGTTTCGAAGCTTTCTTT. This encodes CASSLTGFEAFF.

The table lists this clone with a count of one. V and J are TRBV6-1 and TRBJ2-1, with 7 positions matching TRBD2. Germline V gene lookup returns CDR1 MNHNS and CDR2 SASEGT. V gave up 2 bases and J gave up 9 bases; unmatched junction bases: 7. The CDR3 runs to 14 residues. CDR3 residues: CASSEISGLGEQFF. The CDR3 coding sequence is TGTGCCAGCAGTGAAATTAGCGGGTTAGGTGAGCAGTTCTTC.